One sample yielded the 18 T cell receptor beta chains listed below, sequenced in a study of PD-L1 blockade in urothelial cancer. Assay: immunoSEQ multiplex PCR; the TCRdb copy retains only in-frame clones and omits some. Among under 120,000 clones listed, under 85% were seen once. The sequenced sample was PBMCs, obtained around atezolizumab (anti-PD-L1) treatment. The receptor set was obtained from a man in his fifties or sixties with urothelial cancer.

This rearrangement joins TRBV15 to TRBJ2-7; 12 bases are shared with TRBD2. J lost 2 bases, V lost 5 bases, and 1 base had no gene match. Germline V lookup: CDR1 LNHNV, CDR2 YYDKDF (reference sequence). The CDR3 loop spans 14 amino acids. CDR3 coding DNA: TGTGCCACCAGCCTAGCGGGAGGGACCTACGAGCAGTACTTC. Translating it yields CATSLAGGTYEQYF.

This sequence joins TRBV5-4 and TRBJ1-1, with D unresolved. V lost 4 bases, J lost 4 bases, and 14 bases lay in between. The CDR3 consists of 14 residues. Per the germline V gene, CDR1 is SGHNT and CDR2 is YYREEE (reference sequence). CDR3 amino acids: CASSPGREGTEAFF. In DNA, the CDR3 is TGTGCCAGCAGCCCGGGGAGGGAGGGCACTGAAGCTTTCTTT.

V is TRBV7-3 and J is TRBJ2-5, with TRBD1 identical over 8 bases. Germline CDR1 SGHTA, CDR2 FQGTGA. The CDR3 spans 15 residues. V dropped 1 base and J dropped 4; count of bases not matched to a gene: 5. Here the CDR3 reads CASSLRTGSGETQYF. CDR3 bases: TGTGCCAGCAGCTTAAGGACAGGGTCAGGAGAGACCCAGTACTTC.

The chain couples TRBV6-5 to TRBJ1-5, with TRBD1 identical over 7 bases. The CDR3 runs to 12 residues. Trimming at V came to 6 bases and at J to 4 bases, leaving 0 bases not matched to a gene. Germline V lookup: CDR1 MNHEY, CDR2 SVGAGI. In DNA, the CDR3 is TGTGCCAGCAGACAGGGGAATCAGCCCCAGCATTTT. Translation gives CASRQGNQPQHF.

The V call is TRBV4-1, the J call TRBJ2-1; no reliable D call. CDR3 length: 16 residues. In germline, CDR1 is MGHRA, CDR2 YSYEKL. V was pared by 2 bases and J by 0 bases, with 11 bases between. As DNA, the CDR3 is TGCGCCAGCAGCCAACGGTCCGATAGCTCCTACAATGAGCAGTTCTTC. It encodes CASSQRSDSSYNEQFF.

In its sample, this clone was seen once. The J gene is TRBJ2-3, the V gene TRBV7-9; 9 nucleotides line up with TRBD2. Germline loops: CDR1 SEHNR, CDR2 FQNEAQ (reference sequence). The CDR3 runs to 15 residues. V trimming: 5 bases; J trimming: 2 bases; junction bases outside the gene matches: 5. The CDR3 here is CASSLIAGVTDTQYF. The CDR3 DNA is TGTGCCAGCAGCCTAATAGCGGGGGTCACAGATACGCAGTATTTT.

The genes are TRBV5-8 and TRBJ2-1; TRBD2 agrees at 7 bases. CDR3 length: 16 residues. Germline assignment: CDR1 SGHTS and CDR2 YDEGEE. The trim removed 0 bases at V and 8 bases at J, leaving 11 bases unmatched. CDR3 amino acids: CASSLAFRTRGDEQFF. The CDR3 coding sequence is TGTGCCAGCAGCTTGGCCTTTCGGACTAGAGGGGATGAGCAGTTCTTC.

This clone has a handful of counts. This rearrangement joins TRBV30 to TRBJ2-7; TRBD1 agrees at 11 bases. Germline CDR1 GTSNPN, CDR2 SVGIG (reference sequence). This CDR3 comprises 17 residues. V lost 6 bases and J lost 0; bases outside the gene matches: 13. The CDR3 loop is CACNTGTGGLSSYEQYF. CDR3 DNA sequence: TGTGCCTGTAACACCGGGACAGGGGGATTAAGCTCCTACGAGCAGTACTTC.

The chain employs TRBV5-5 and TRBJ2-7; TRBD1 is a possible D gene (5 bases). The CDR3 consists of 15 residues. The germline V gene has CDR1 SGHKS and CDR2 YYEKEE (reference sequence). V was cut by 0 bases and J by 2 bases, with 12 bases left in between. This CDR3 is CASSLVGTGPYEQYF. The CDR3 DNA is TGTGCCAGCAGCTTGGTAGGAACAGGCCCCTACGAGCAGTACTTC.

V is TRBV4-2 and J is TRBJ2-5; TRBD2 aligns across 12 bases. This CDR3 is 17 amino acids long. In germline, CDR1 is LGHNA, CDR2 YNFKEQ. V trimming: 3 bases; J trimming: 1 base; junction bases outside the gene matches: 6. CDR3: CASSQGLAGGSQETQYF. CDR3 DNA sequence: TGTGCCAGCAGCCAGGGGCTAGCGGGAGGGTCCCAAGAGACCCAGTACTTC.

The chain uses TRBV14 and TRBJ1-3; tentatively, D is TRBD1 (6 bases). The CDR3 runs to 15 residues. The germline V gene has CDR1 SGHDN and CDR2 FVKESK. V lost 4 bases to trimming and J lost 2 bases, with 12 bases between them. The CDR3 loop is CASSRNRETGNTIYF. In DNA form, the CDR3 reads TGTGCCAGCAGCCGGAACAGGGAGACTGGAAACACCATATATTTT.

This clone was detected only once. V usage is TRBV6-1 and J usage is TRBJ2-4; D may be TRBD1 (5 bases). This CDR3 spans 17 amino acids. Per germline, CDR1 MNHNS and CDR2 SASEGT. V dropped 0 bases and J dropped 0 bases, with 12 bases sitting between them. CDR3 nucleotide sequence: TGTGCCAGCAGTGAAGCCACAGGTCGACTAGCCAAAAACATTCAGTACTTC. Its translation is CASSEATGRLAKNIQYF.

This chain connects TRBV5-5 to TRBJ2-5, with no clear D. V was pared by 0 bases and J by 0 bases, with 6 bases between. CDR3 length: 14 amino acids. The germline CDR1 and CDR2 sequences are SGHKS and YYEKEE (reference sequence). CDR3 sequence reads: CASSLDTYQETQYF. CDR3 DNA sequence: TGTGCCAGCAGCTTGGACACCTACCAAGAGACCCAGTACTTC.

This clone was seen more than once but under ten times. The CDR3 DNA reads TGTGCCAGCAGCTTTGTGGACAGTTACACCGGGGAGCTGTTTTTT. This encodes CASSFVDSYTGELFF. The rearrangement joins TRBV7-9 to TRBJ2-2; a weak D match, TRBD1 (6 bases). Trimming took 3 bases from V and 3 from J, leaving 11 bases between them. The CDR3 loop spans 15 amino acids. Germline CDR1 reads SEHNR; CDR2 reads FQNEAQ (reference sequence).

The genes are TRBV5-4 and TRBJ2-1; D is undetermined. This CDR3 has 16 residues. CDR1 and CDR2 (germline): SGHNT, YYREEE (reference sequence). V lost 1 base and J 2 bases, leaving 13 bases between the germline ends. Here the CDR3 reads CASSLFEAVTYNEQFF. The CDR3 DNA sequence: TGTGCCAGCAGCTTGTTTGAGGCGGTAACCTACAATGAGCAGTTCTTC.

This chain joins TRBV5-1 and TRBJ2-7; 8 positions match TRBD2. The trim removed 3 bases at V and 0 bases at J, leaving 14 bases unmatched. Germline values: CDR1 SGHRS, CDR2 YFSETQ. The length of the CDR3 is 18 residues. CDR3 sequence (DNA): TGCGCCAGCAGCTCAGTCCCGGGACTAGGACCTAGCTCCTACGAGCAGTACTTC. It translates to CASSSVPGLGPSSYEQYF.

This chain links TRBV6-1 with TRBJ2-2; a weak D match, TRBD2 (6 bases). Germline V gives CDR1 MNHNS, CDR2 SASEGT. This CDR3 is built from 13 residues. The germline V and J ends were trimmed by 6 bases and 7 bases, with 12 bases remaining between them. CDR3 nucleotides: TGTGCCAGCAGCCCAGTGCGGGGCGGGGAGCTGTTTTTT. It is translated as CASSPVRGGELFF.

The CDR3 protein is CASSPQTGQGLGYGYTF. The DNA of the CDR3 is TGTGCCAGCAGCCCCCAGACGGGACAGGGGCTCGGCTATGGCTACACCTTC. This sequence joins TRBV7-2 and TRBJ1-2, with 10 positions matching TRBD1. The ends lost 5 bases at V and 4 bases at J; junction bases unmatched: 13. The CDR3 extends over 17 amino acids. CDR1 is SGHTA, CDR2 FQGNSA, per germline.